These T cell receptor beta chains were read from a single sample in a study of blood T cell repertoires in COVID-19. TCRdb's copy holds only in-frame clones and misses some; the assay was immunoSEQ multiplex PCR. The table includes around 140,000 clones, around 72% detected once. The sample consisted of peripheral blood. These receptors all stem from an older woman with acute or convalescent COVID-19. Each CDR3 is given with its conserved first and last residue. A D gene is named only where the DNA matches it firmly. The size field is filled for only some rows; it gives once, few, many or a size class.

j_call d_call clone_size v_call cdr3_aa cdr3_nt
TRBJ1-1 TRBD1 - TRBV5-1 CASSLGPTGLQAFF TGCGCCAGCAGCTTGGGGCCGACAGGGTTACAGGCTTTCTTT
TRBJ1-2 - - TRBV4-1 CASSQGGGGAHLYYGYTF TGCGCCAGCAGCCAAGGAGGAGGCGGGGCGCACCTCTACTATGGCTACACCTTC
TRBJ2-2 - few TRBV15 CATSRPETGELFF TGTGCCACCAGCAGGCCGGAGACCGGGGAGCTGTTTTTT
TRBJ1-1 - - TRBV5-4 CASSLDRVMNTEAFF TGTGCCAGCAGCTTGGACAGGGTGATGAACACTGAAGCTTTCTTT
TRBJ2-3 - - TRBV5-1 CASSLDTDAQYF TGCGCCAGCAGCTTGGATACAGATGCGCAGTATTTT
TRBJ2-7 - - TRBV29-1 CSVDGGYEQYF TGCAGCGTCGACGGGGGATACGAGCAGTACTTC
TRBJ1-4 - - TRBV24-1 CATSDADSKLFF TGTGCCACCAGTGATGCCGACAGCAAACTGTTTTTT
TRBJ2-5 - - TRBV3-1/TRBV3-2 CASSQESGFGQETQYF TGTGCCAGCAGCCAAGAATCCGGGTTCGGGCAAGAGACCCAGTACTTC
TRBJ2-2 - - TRBV7-2 CASSPTRRTGELFF TGTGCCAGCAGCCCAACTCGGAGGACCGGGGAGCTGTTTTTT
TRBJ2-7 - few TRBV27 CASSSPPSYEQYF TGTGCCAGCAGTTCCCCCCCTTCCTACGAGCAGTACTTC
TRBJ1-2 TRBD1 - TRBV3-1/TRBV3-2 CASSQARQGKGGYTF TGTGCCAGCAGCCAAGCGCGACAGGGGAAGGGTGGCTACACCTTC
TRBJ2-5 - - TRBV27 CASSSYPRPTETQYF TGTGCCAGCAGTAGTTACCCCAGGCCCACGGAGACCCAGTACTTC
TRBJ2-3 - - TRBV19 CASSMPRQAQYF TGTGCCAGTAGTATGCCCCGACAGGCGCAGTATTTT
TRBJ2-1 - few TRBV28 CASSLRFSGEEQFF TGTGCCAGCAGTTTAAGATTTTCTGGGGAGGAGCAGTTCTTC
TRBJ1-1 - - TRBV27 CASSEGAEAFF TGTGCCAGCAGCGAGGGTGCTGAAGCTTTCTTT
TRBJ2-2 - - TRBV4-1 CASSQSKRGTNTGELFF TGCGCCAGCAGCCAATCTAAGCGCGGGACGAACACCGGGGAGCTGTTTTTT
TRBJ2-1 TRBD1 once TRBV6-1 CASSGWTGFLPNEQFF TGTGCCAGCAGTGGCTGGACAGGGTTTCTCCCGAATGAGCAGTTCTTC
TRBJ2-1 TRBD2 - TRBV6-4 CASSDVAGGMNEQFF TGTGCCAGCAGTGACGTAGCGGGAGGCATGAATGAGCAGTTCTTC
TRBJ2-5 TRBD2 - TRBV4-2 CASSQSRSSGRGGETQYF TGTGCCAGCAGCCAATCTAGGTCTAGCGGGAGGGGTGGGGAGACCCAGTACTTC
TRBJ1-4 TRBD1 - TRBV5-6 CASSSRQGPTNEKLFF TGTGCCAGCAGCTCTCGACAGGGGCCTACTAATGAAAAACTGTTTTTT
TRBJ2-7 TRBD2 - TRBV2 CASTPPASGPYEQYF TGTGCCAGCACCCCGCCTGCTAGCGGGCCATACGAGCAGTACTTC
TRBJ2-1 TRBD2 - TRBV6-5 CASSTGAGYNEQFF TGTGCCAGCAGTACCGGAGCGGGATACAATGAGCAGTTCTTC
TRBJ2-1 TRBD1 - TRBV18 CASSSTGTGALNEQFF TGTGCCAGCTCGTCGACCGGGACAGGGGCTCTCAATGAGCAGTTCTTC
TRBJ1-1 - - TRBV6-6 CASSFLQENTEAFF TGTGCCAGCAGTTTCCTACAGGAGAACACTGAAGCTTTCTTT
TRBJ1-1 - - TRBV6-5 CASVSISGYTEAFF TGTGCCAGCGTCTCCATATCAGGATACACTGAAGCTTTCTTT
TRBJ1-4 TRBD1 - TRBV9 CASSTGANEKLFF TGTGCCAGCTCAACAGGGGCTAATGAAAAACTGTTTTTT
TRBJ2-2 TRBD1 - TRBV7-7 CASSLGDRGYTGELFF TGTGCTAGCAGCTTAGGGGACAGGGGCTACACCGGGGAGCTGTTTTTT
TRBJ1-6 - - TRBV19 CASSMGLTGTGLSPLHF TGTGCCAGTAGTATGGGCCTCACAGGGACCGGATTATCACCCCTCCACTTT
TRBJ2-2 - - TRBV28 CASSFSIAFHPGELFF TGTGCCAGCAGTTTTTCGATAGCGTTCCACCCCGGGGAGCTGTTTTTT
TRBJ1-3 TRBD1 - TRBV28 CASKQQGFSGNTIYF TGTGCCAGCAAACAACAGGGGTTCTCTGGAAACACCATATATTTT
TRBJ1-4 TRBD1 few TRBV28 CASSSDRGHEKLFF TGTGCCAGCAGTTCGGACAGGGGGCATGAAAAACTGTTTTTT
TRBJ2-7 - - TRBV12-3/TRBV12-4 CASSLTGVEQYF TGTGCCAGCAGTTTAACGGGAGTCGAGCAGTACTTC
TRBJ2-7 TRBD2 - TRBV7-2 CAITSGRVFNEQYF TGTGCCATCACAAGCGGGAGGGTATTTAACGAGCAGTACTTC
TRBJ1-2 - - TRBV28 CASSLSLGVKGYTF TGTGCCAGCAGTTTATCTCTAGGGGTCAAGGGCTACACCTTC
TRBJ1-2 - - TRBV30 CAWSSRLNAPYGYTF TGTGCCTGGAGTTCCCGCCTAAACGCTCCCTATGGCTACACCTTC
TRBJ2-5 - - TRBV10-3 CAASGYQETQYF TGTGCCGCGAGCGGGTACCAAGAGACCCAGTACTTC
TRBJ2-7 - few TRBV27 CASSSSYEQYF TGTGCCAGCAGTTCATCCTACGAGCAGTACTTC
TRBJ2-4 TRBD2 - TRBV15 CATSRRGSGRLAKNIQYF TGTGCCACCAGCCGCCGGGGGAGCGGGAGACTAGCCAAAAACATTCAGTACTTC
TRBJ1-5 - few TRBV7-2 CASSLLPHGGNQPQHF TGTGCCAGCAGCTTATTGCCCCACGGGGGCAATCAGCCCCAGCATTTT
TRBJ2-1 TRBD2 few TRBV15 CATSKKRERDNEQFF TGTGCCACCAGCAAAAAGCGGGAGAGGGACAATGAGCAGTTCTTC
TRBJ2-7 - - TRBV4-2 CASSQGTSYEQYF TGTGCCAGCAGCCAAGGGACTTCCTACGAGCAGTACTTC
TRBJ1-2 TRBD1 - TRBV24-1 CATSLTGDGYTF TGTGCCACCAGCTTGACAGGGGATGGCTACACCTTC
TRBJ2-2 TRBD2 - TRBV6-1 CASSEWGLAGGLNTGELFF TGTGCCAGCAGTGAATGGGGACTAGCGGGAGGCCTAAACACCGGGGAGCTGTTTTTT
TRBJ2-7 TRBD1 - TRBV7-9 CASSRGGTGGYEQYF TGTGCCAGCAGCAGAGGCGGGACAGGGGGCTACGAGCAGTACTTC
TRBJ2-7 TRBD2 few TRBV28 CASSSVGREADEQYF TGTGCCAGCAGTTCCGTCGGGCGGGAGGCCGACGAGCAGTACTTC
TRBJ2-7 TRBD1 - TRBV5-6 CASSTGQGPIYEQYF TGTGCCAGCAGCACGGGACAGGGACCTATCTACGAGCAGTACTTC
TRBJ2-3 TRBD1 - TRBV5-6 CASRTRDRGRRDTQYF TGTGCCAGCAGGACCCGGGACAGGGGCCGACGAGATACGCAGTATTTT
TRBJ2-3 TRBD2 once TRBV2 CASTLLAGGTDTQYF TGTGCCAGCACCTTGCTAGCGGGAGGCACAGATACGCAGTATTTT
TRBJ2-7 TRBD2 - TRBV5-1 CASSPVPGGLGEQYF TGCGCCAGCAGCCCAGTTCCGGGAGGGCTAGGCGAGCAGTACTTC
TRBJ2-1 - - TRBV6-4 CASSAGRYNEQFF TGTGCCAGCAGTGCGGGTCGGTACAATGAGCAGTTCTTC